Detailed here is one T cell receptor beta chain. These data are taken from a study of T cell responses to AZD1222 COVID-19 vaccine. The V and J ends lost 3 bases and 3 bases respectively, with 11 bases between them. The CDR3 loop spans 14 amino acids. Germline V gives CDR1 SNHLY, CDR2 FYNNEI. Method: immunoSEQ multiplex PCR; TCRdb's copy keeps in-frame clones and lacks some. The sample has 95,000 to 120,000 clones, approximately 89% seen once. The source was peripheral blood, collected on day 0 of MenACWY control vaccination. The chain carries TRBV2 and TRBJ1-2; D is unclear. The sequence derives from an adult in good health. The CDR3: CASSEAESDYGYTF. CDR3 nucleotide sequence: TGTGCCAGCAGTGAGGCCGAAAGTGACTATGGCTACACCTTC. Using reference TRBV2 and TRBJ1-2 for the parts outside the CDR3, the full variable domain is EPEVTQTPSHQVTQMGQEVILRCVPISNHLYFYWYRQILGQKVEFLVSFYNNEISEKSEIFDDQFSVERPDGSNFTLKIRSTKLEDSAMYFCASSEAESDYGYTFGSGTRLTVV.